This T cell receptor beta chain was found in a study of HIV-infected patients and healthy controls. This CDR3 is built from 16 residues. J gave up 0 bases and V 2 bases, and 5 bases lay outside the gene matches. Germline CDR1 and CDR2: SGHRS and YFSETQ. This clonotype came up many times. A single record per CDR3 protein comes from TCRdb applying MiXCR to the 5' RACE reads. The repertoire includes about 64,000 distinct CDR3 sequences, 15% to 20% of them detected once, and over 1.1% sits in the top ten. Material for sequencing was CD4+ T cells from blood. This TCR derives from a human donor in good health. V usage is TRBV5-1 and J usage is TRBJ2-3; 8 bases are a match to TRBD2. The CDR3 sequence: CASSFFSGESTDTQYF. The CDR3 coding sequence is TGCGCCAGCAGCTTCTTTAGCGGGGAGAGCACAGATACGCAGTATTTT.